One sample yielded the 13 T cell receptor beta chains listed below, sequenced in a study of blood T cells in healthy people across ages. For the second PCR, which ran for about 6 to 11 cycles, a sample-barcoded 5' primer and a J-beta primer mix were used. From the 5' RACE reads, TCRdb called clonotypes with MiXCR, one entry per CDR3 protein. The sample includes fewer than 950,000 distinct CDR3 sequences, roughly 53% seen only once; the top ten take approximately 40%. Sequencing was done on a sample of blood. These receptors all stem from an elderly man in good health.

In its sample, this clonotype was seen a few times. This sequence joins TRBV20-1 and TRBJ1-5; the D gene is possibly TRBD1 (5 bases). Trimming pared 1 base from V and 2 bases from J, leaving 12 bases between. Germline-derived CDR1 and CDR2 are DFQATT and SNEGSKA (reference sequence). The CDR3 runs 15 residues. This chain's CDR3 is CSARVGGGGNQPQHF. The CDR3 coding sequence is TGCAGTGCTAGAGTCGGGGGTGGTGGCAATCAGCCCCAGCATTTT.

For this clonotype: At one of its ends the junction is not consistent with the germline gene, which may arise from a read error. V usage is TRBV20-1 and J usage is TRBJ2-6; TRBD2 might be the D (6 bases). Germline V gives CDR1 DFQATT, CDR2 SNEGSKA (reference sequence). The CDR3 covers 16 residues. Written as DNA, the CDR3 is TGCAGTGCTAGAGATGGGAGGCTGTCTGGGGCCAACGTCCCGACTTTC. Its translation is CSARDGRLSGANVPTF.

The J gene is TRBJ2-2, the V gene TRBV13; no firm D call. This CDR3 has 14 amino acids. Trimming cost V 5 bases and J 6 bases, with 13 bases left between them. CDR1 is PRHDT and CDR2 is FYEKMQ in the germline V gene (reference sequence). The CDR3 DNA reads TGTGCCAGCAGCATCGGAGAGGAAGCCGGGGAGCTGTTTTTT. This sequence encodes CASSIGEEAGELFF.

The chain uses TRBV4-1 and TRBJ2-3, with 7 bases aligning to TRBD2. CDR3 length: 19 amino acids. The V gene end was trimmed by 2 bases and the J gene end by 8 bases; junction bases not matched to a gene: 22. Germline V lookup: CDR1 MGHRA, CDR2 YSYEKL. In DNA form, the CDR3 reads TGCGCCAGCAGCCAATCTCACCCGGGAGGCCTGTCGGCCACAACTACGCAGTATTTT. Its protein is CASSQSHPGGLSATTTQYF.

The chain recombines TRBV9 with TRBJ1-1; D unresolved. This CDR3 has 15 residues. V lost 3 bases, J lost 0 bases, and 12 bases lay in between. From germline, CDR1 is SGDLS and CDR2 YYNGEE. The CDR3 is CASSGNRTMNTEAFF. The CDR3 coding sequence is TGTGCCAGCAGCGGAAACCGGACTATGAACACTGAAGCTTTCTTT.

The rearrangement joins TRBV20-1 to TRBJ2-1, with D perhaps matching TRBD2 (5 bases). CDR3 size: 14 residues. The V end lost 6 bases, the J end lost 3 bases, and 15 bases lay between the germline ends. The germline V gene encodes CDR1 DFQATT and CDR2 SNEGSKA (reference sequence). The CDR3 DNA sequence: TGCAGTGCCCCGGGGTTGCGGAACTACAATGAGCAGTTCTTC. Amino acid sequence: CSAPGLRNYNEQFF.

The sample holds a few counts of this clonotype. The chain employs TRBV20-1 and TRBJ2-1; 7 bases map to TRBD2. The CDR3 loop spans 14 amino acids. Losses at the gene ends were 6 bases for V and 5 bases for J; bases not matched to a gene: 10. CDR1 and CDR2 (germline): DFQATT, SNEGSKA (reference sequence). The CDR3 loop reads CSARPGTMHNEQFF. CDR3 in DNA: TGCAGTGCCCGCCCCGGGACTATGCACAATGAGCAGTTCTTC.

The CDR3 DNA sequence: TGTGCCAGTAGTCAACAGGGGAGGACTGAAGCTTTCTTT. It translates to CASSQQGRTEAFF. The rearrangement joins TRBV19 to TRBJ1-1, with 7 positions matching TRBD1. The germline V gene encodes CDR1 LNHDA and CDR2 SQIVND (reference sequence). After removal of 5 bases from V and 5 bases from J, the junction contained 5 bases not matched to a gene. The CDR3 is made up of 13 amino acids.

The rearrangement joins TRBV9 to TRBJ2-1, with 13 bases aligning to TRBD2. The CDR3 sequence is 18 residues long. Germline V lookup: CDR1 SGDLS, CDR2 YYNGEE. V lost 2 bases to trimming and J lost 2 bases; unmatched junction nucleotides: 7. CDR3 protein: CASSVGGLAGLTYNEQFF. DNA of the CDR3: TGTGCCAGCAGCGTCGGGGGACTAGCGGGGCTTACCTACAATGAGCAGTTCTTC.

Only a few counts were recorded for this clonotype. CDR3: CSASRDASYEQYF. In nucleotides, the CDR3 is TGCAGTGCGAGCCGGGACGCTTCCTACGAGCAGTACTTC. This chain connects TRBV20-1 to TRBJ2-7, with D possibly being TRBD1 or TRBD2 (5 bases each). V lost 6 bases, J lost 1 base, and 13 bases lay in between. CDR1 is DFQATT and CDR2 is SNEGSKA in the germline V gene (reference sequence). The CDR3 is 13 residues long.

The chain uses TRBV29-1 and TRBJ2-1; 16 bases line up with TRBD2. Germline V CDR1 and CDR2: SQVTM, ANQGSEA. This CDR3 is built from 21 residues. J gave up 0 bases and V 4 bases, and 15 bases lay outside the gene matches. The CDR3 spells CSVAGVPGLAGGGGSYNEQFF. CDR3 DNA: TGCAGCGTTGCTGGGGTTCCGGGACTAGCGGGAGGGGGCGGCTCCTACAATGAGCAGTTCTTC.

The gene calls are TRBV5-1 and TRBJ2-3, with 9 bases matching TRBD2. The CDR3 is 14 amino acids. CDR1 SGHRS and CDR2 YFSETQ come from the germline V gene. The V segment lost 3 bases and the J segment 10 bases; nucleotides outside the gene matches: 9. The CDR3 spells CASSWRLAEGAQYF. The CDR3 DNA follows: TGCGCCAGCAGCTGGAGACTAGCGGAAGGCGCGCAGTATTTT.

The table lists this clonotype with a few counts. CDR3 DNA: TGCGCCAGCAGCTTGGCCGTCGGAGGCGGGGGCCAAGAGACCCAGTACTTC. Its translation is CASSLAVGGGGQETQYF. V gene TRBV5-1 combines with J gene TRBJ2-5; 7 bases are shared with TRBD2. Trimming cost V 0 bases and J 1 base; bases outside gene matches: 9. Germline V lookup: CDR1 SGHRS, CDR2 YFSETQ. The CDR3 loop spans 17 amino acids. Full variable domain (rest looked up from reference TRBV5-1 and TRBJ2-5): KAGVTQTPRYLIKTRGQQVTLSCSPISGHRSVSWYQQTPGQGLQFLFEYFSETQRNKGNFPGRFSGRQFSNSRSEMNVSTLELGDSALYLCASSLAVGGGGQETQYFGPGTRLLVL.